This T cell receptor beta chain was sequenced in a study of lymphopenia after photon versus proton radiotherapy. Produced via immunoSEQ multiplex PCR; TCRdb's table is partial and in-frame only. The sample contains around 30,000 clones, roughly 89% of which appear only once. This CDR3 region has 13 residues. Germline loops: CDR1 SGHAT, CDR2 FQNNGV. The J segment lost 3 bases and the V segment lost 6 bases, leaving 4 bases of the junction unmatched. The material was peripheral blood, obtained from a patient treated with proton-based radiotherapy. The chain is built from TRBV11-2 and TRBJ2-7, with 8 bases matching TRBD1. This TCR was sampled from a woman aged 70-85 years with pancreatic cancer. Some clones in this sample may be carry-over from other donors' samples. The CDR3 reads CASRPGGSYEQYF. CDR3 coding DNA: TGTGCCAGCAGGCCAGGGGGCAGCTACGAGCAGTACTTC. The entire variable domain, with the rest obtained from reference TRBV11-2 and TRBJ2-7, is as follows: EAGVAQSPRYKIIEKRQSVAFWCNPISGHATLYWYQQILGQGPKLLIQFQNNGVVDDSQLPKDRFSAERLKGVDSTLKIQPAKLEDSAVYLCASRPGGSYEQYFGPGTRLTVT.